This T cell receptor (beta chain) was recovered during a study of blood T cell repertoires in COVID-19. About the study: Sources were T cells, B-cell-depleted T cells, or PBMCs; the material itself was cDNA or gDNA.

TCRdb's table, derived via immunoSEQ multiplex PCR, lists solely in-frame clones and lacks some. Of a few hundred thousand clones listed, 70% to 90% are singletons. The CDR3 sequence is 13 residues long. V lost 7 bases and J lost 3, with 12 bases in between. The germline V gene encodes CDR1 MNHEY and CDR2 SVGAGI. The specimen sequenced was PBMCs or T cells enriched from blood (not recorded which). This sequence was found in a woman aged 40 to 50 who had recovered from COVID-19. The V call is TRBV6-5, the J call TRBJ1-1; maybe TRBD1 (5 bases). This chain's CDR3 is CASTQWGDTEAFF. In DNA, the CDR3 is TGTGCCAGCACCCAGTGGGGGGACACTGAAGCTTTCTTT.